These 15 T cell receptor beta chains came from one sample sequenced in a study of T cell clonotyping in hematopoietic cell transplantation. TCRdb's copy holds only in-frame clones and misses some; the assay was immunoSEQ multiplex PCR. In the table there are more than 25,000 clones, around 90% of which are singletons. The source material was PBMCs, sampled 100 days after allogeneic stem cell transplant. The receptor source for this set is a female patient in her fifties or sixties who had an allogeneic stem cell transplant from a related donor, so the T cells may come from the graft donor. Some clones in this sample may be carry-over from other donors' samples.

The gene calls are TRBV7-8 and TRBJ1-5; D remains ambiguous. Germline loops: CDR1 SGHVS, CDR2 FQNEAQ. V gave up 1 base and J gave up 2 bases, with 9 bases separating them. The CDR3 is 15 residues long. The CDR3 sequence is CASSLGVTGNQPQHF. CDR3 in DNA: TGTGCCAGCAGCTTAGGGGTAACTGGCAATCAGCCCCAGCATTTT.

CDR3 amino acids: CATTQGETQYF. CDR3 nucleotide sequence: TGCGCCACCACACAGGGAGAGACCCAGTACTTC. The chain has TRBV5-1 and TRBJ2-5; possible D gene TRBD1, 6 bases. The V gene's germline CDR1 is SGHRS and CDR2 YFSETQ. Trimming shortened V by 9 bases and J by 4 bases, and 10 bases separated the two germline ends. The CDR3 is made up of 11 amino acids.

The chain couples TRBV6-5 to TRBJ1-1, with unresolved D. The ends were cut back, 7 bases at V and 1 base at J, with 16 bases in the middle. This CDR3 is built from 15 residues. The germline CDR1 and CDR2 sequences are MNHEY and SVGAGI. The CDR3 loop is CASTYVGRTNTEAFF. The DNA for the CDR3 is TGTGCCAGCACCTACGTAGGGCGAACGAACACTGAAGCTTTCTTT.

This chain joins TRBV30 and TRBJ2-1, with TRBD1 matching 9 bases. Germline trimming cut 4 bases from V and 10 bases from J; bases unmatched to any gene: 11. CDR3 size: 14 residues. Germline V gene lookup returns CDR1 GTSNPN and CDR2 SVGIG (reference sequence). The CDR3, as DNA: TGTGCCTGGATAGACAGGGGGGCATTTTTAGAGCAGTTCTTC. Protein sequence: CAWIDRGAFLEQFF.

V usage is TRBV2 and J usage is TRBJ1-6; 7 nucleotides align to TRBD1. In germline, CDR1 is SNHLY, CDR2 FYNNEI. CDR3 size: 13 residues. J lost 9 bases, V lost 6 bases, and 5 bases had no gene match. The CDR3 nucleotides are TGTGCCAGCAGCGCGGACAGGACTTCACCCCTCCACTTT. Residues: CASSADRTSPLHF.

The chain employs TRBV7-6 and TRBJ1-1, with unresolved D. V was clipped by 4 bases and J by 0 bases, with 6 bases between them. This CDR3 is built from 13 residues. CDR1 is SGHVS and CDR2 is FNYEAQ in the germline V gene. The CDR3 loop is CASSSRLNTEAFF. CDR3 sequence (DNA): TGTGCCAGCAGCTCCCGATTGAACACTGAAGCTTTCTTT.

The V and J genes are TRBV30 and TRBJ1-2, with D uncertain. The CDR3 is 15 residues long. V lost 0 bases, J lost 2 bases, and 13 bases lay in between. The V gene's germline CDR1 is GTSNPN and CDR2 SVGIG (reference sequence). CDR3: CAWSVRRTGNYGYTF. The CDR3 region has the DNA TGTGCCTGGAGTGTACGACGGACTGGCAACTATGGCTACACCTTC.

The chain combines TRBV25-1 with TRBJ1-3; D unresolved. V was shortened by 8 bases and J by 6 bases, with 8 bases between the two germline ends. Germline V gives CDR1 MGHDK, CDR2 SYGVNS. This CDR3 is built from 11 residues. Here the CDR3 reads CASEALNTIYF. CDR3 DNA: TGTGCCAGCGAAGCCTTAAACACCATATATTTT.

This chain connects TRBV12-5 to TRBJ1-1, with D uncertain. In germline, CDR1 is LGHNT, CDR2 FRNRAP. This CDR3 has 13 amino acids. Trimming took 3 bases from V and 5 from J, leaving 10 bases between them. In DNA, the CDR3 is TGTGCTAGTGGTTTCAGTTCAGAGACTGAAGCTTTCTTT. Protein sequence: CASGFSSETEAFF. The entire variable domain, with the rest obtained from reference TRBV12-5 and TRBJ1-1, is as follows: DARVTQTPRHKVTEMGQEVTMRCQPILGHNTVFWYRQTMMQGLELLAYFRNRAPLDDSGMPKDRFSAEMPDATLATLKIQPSEPRDSAVYFCASGFSSETEAFFGQGTRLTVV.

The genes are TRBV15 and TRBJ2-5; unclear D gene. CDR3 length: 11 residues. V was cut by 1 base and J by 5 bases, with 2 bases left in between. Germline loops: CDR1 LNHNV, CDR2 YYDKDF (reference sequence). CDR3 nucleotides: TGTGCCACCAGCAGAGGGGAGACCCAGTACTTC. This sequence encodes CATSRGETQYF.

V usage is TRBV5-1 and J usage is TRBJ2-7; 10 bases fit TRBD2. CDR1 is SGHRS, CDR2 YFSETQ, per germline. V gave up 6 bases and J gave up 0 bases; unmatched junction bases: 6. The CDR3 is 15 residues long. CDR3 sequence (DNA): TGCGCCAGCAAACTAGCGGGGCCGTCCTCCTACGAGCAGTACTTC. The encoded protein is CASKLAGPSSYEQYF. The variable domain in full, completed from reference TRBV5-1 and TRBJ2-7, reads KAGVTQTPRYLIKTRGQQVTLSCSPISGHRSVSWYQQTPGQGLQFLFEYFSETQRNKGNFPGRFSGRQFSNSRSEMNVSTLELGDSALYLCASKLAGPSSYEQYFGPGTRLTVT.

V gene TRBV4-1 combines with J gene TRBJ1-1, with 7 bases matching TRBD1. Germline V gene sequence: CDR1 MGHRA, CDR2 YSYEKL. The V gene end was trimmed by 3 bases and the J gene end by 1 base; junction bases not matched to a gene: 8. This CDR3 has 16 residues. In nucleotides, the CDR3 is TGCGCCAGCAGCCAGGACCCAGACAGGGAGAACACTGAAGCTTTCTTT. It translates to CASSQDPDRENTEAFF.

The chain uses TRBV23-1 and TRBJ2-1, with TRBD2 matching 11 bases. TRBV23-1 is known as an ORF, though its function is uncertain. The CDR3 is made up of 16 amino acids. With V trimmed by 0 bases and J by 3 bases, 1 base remained unmatched. The DNA of the CDR3 is TGCGCCAGCAGTCAATCGGGACTAGCGGTCTACAATGAGCAGTTCTTC. Amino acids: CASSQSGLAVYNEQFF.

The chain joins TRBV4-1 to TRBJ1-5; D is undetermined. This CDR3 comprises 12 residues. V was shortened by 5 bases and J by 4 bases, with 6 bases between the two germline ends. Germline-derived CDR1 and CDR2 are MGHRA and YSYEKL. This CDR3 reads CASSSGNQPQHF. In DNA, the CDR3 is TGCGCCAGCAGCTCCGGTAATCAGCCCCAGCATTTT.

This clone appeared a few times. The CDR3 DNA is TGTGCCAGCAGCTTTCCGACAGGTTCGGGACCTGAAGCTTTCTTT. Translated: CASSFPTGSGPEAFF. The V and J genes are TRBV7-2 and TRBJ1-1; TRBD1 might be the D (6 bases). Germline CDR1 and CDR2: SGHTA and FQGNSA. The CDR3 is made up of 15 amino acids. The V and J ends lost 3 bases and 6 bases respectively, with 17 bases between them. The entire variable domain, with the rest obtained from reference TRBV7-2 and TRBJ1-1, is as follows: GAGVSQSPSNKVTEKGKDVELRCDPISGHTALYWYRQSLGQGLEFLIYFQGNSAPDKSGLPSDRFSAERTGGSVSTLTIQRTQQEDSAVYLCASSFPTGSGPEAFFGQGTRLTVV.